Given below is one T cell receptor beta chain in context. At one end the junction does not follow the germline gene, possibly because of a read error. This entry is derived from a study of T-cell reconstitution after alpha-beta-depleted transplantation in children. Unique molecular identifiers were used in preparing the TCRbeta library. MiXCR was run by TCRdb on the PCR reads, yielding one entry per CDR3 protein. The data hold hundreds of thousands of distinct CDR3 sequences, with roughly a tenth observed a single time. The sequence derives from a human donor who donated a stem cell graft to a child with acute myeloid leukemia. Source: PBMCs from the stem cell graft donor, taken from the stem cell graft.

The CDR3 DNA sequence: TGCAGTACTAGCGGGAGTGGCACAGATACGCAGTATTTT. It codes for CSTSGSGTDTQYF. V usage is TRBV20-1 and J usage is TRBJ2-3; 11 nucleotides align to TRBD2. The CDR3 covers 13 residues. Germline lookup yields CDR1 DFQATT and CDR2 SNEGSKA (reference sequence).